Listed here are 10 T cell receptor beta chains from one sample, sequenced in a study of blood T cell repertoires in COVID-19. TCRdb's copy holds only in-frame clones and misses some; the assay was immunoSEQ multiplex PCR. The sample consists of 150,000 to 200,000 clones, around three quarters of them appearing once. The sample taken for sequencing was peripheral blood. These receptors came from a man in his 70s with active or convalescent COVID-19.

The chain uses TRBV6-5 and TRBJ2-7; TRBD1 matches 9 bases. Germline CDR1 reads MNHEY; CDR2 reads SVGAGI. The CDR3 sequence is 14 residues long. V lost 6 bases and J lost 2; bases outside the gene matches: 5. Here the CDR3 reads CASSSGTGTYEQYF. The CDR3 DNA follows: TGTGCCAGCAGCTCCGGGACAGGGACCTACGAGCAGTACTTC.

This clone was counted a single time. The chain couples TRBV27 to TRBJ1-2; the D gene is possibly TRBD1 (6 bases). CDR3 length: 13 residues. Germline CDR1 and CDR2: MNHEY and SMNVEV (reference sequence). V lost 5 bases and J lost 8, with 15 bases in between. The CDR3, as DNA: TGTGCCAGCAGTACGTACTCCAGGGGCGGCTACACCTTC. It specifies CASSTYSRGGYTF.

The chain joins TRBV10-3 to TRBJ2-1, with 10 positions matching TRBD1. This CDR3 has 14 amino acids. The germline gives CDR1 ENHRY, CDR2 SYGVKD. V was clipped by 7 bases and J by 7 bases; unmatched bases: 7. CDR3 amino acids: CAIKGQGTKNEQFF. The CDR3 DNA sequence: TGTGCCATCAAGGGACAGGGGACGAAGAATGAGCAGTTCTTC.

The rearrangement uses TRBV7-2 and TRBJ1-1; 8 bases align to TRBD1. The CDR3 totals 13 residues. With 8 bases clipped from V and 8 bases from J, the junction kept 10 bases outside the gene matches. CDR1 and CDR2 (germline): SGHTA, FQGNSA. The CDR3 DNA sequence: TGTGCCAGCTCACCATTGGACAGGGCGGAAGCTTTCTTT. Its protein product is CASSPLDRAEAFF.

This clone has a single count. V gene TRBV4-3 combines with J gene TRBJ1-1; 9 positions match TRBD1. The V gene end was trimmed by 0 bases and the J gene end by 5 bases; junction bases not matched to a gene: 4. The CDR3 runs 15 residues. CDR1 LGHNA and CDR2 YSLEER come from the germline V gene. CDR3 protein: CASSQDWTGETEAFF. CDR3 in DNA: TGCGCCAGCAGCCAAGATTGGACAGGGGAAACTGAAGCTTTCTTT.

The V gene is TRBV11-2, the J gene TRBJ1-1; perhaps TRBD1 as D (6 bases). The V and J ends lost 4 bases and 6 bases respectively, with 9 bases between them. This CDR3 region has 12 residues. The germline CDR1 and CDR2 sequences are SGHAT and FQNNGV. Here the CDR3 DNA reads TGTGCCAGCAGCTGGGACAAGGCTGAAGCTTTCTTT. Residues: CASSWDKAEAFF.

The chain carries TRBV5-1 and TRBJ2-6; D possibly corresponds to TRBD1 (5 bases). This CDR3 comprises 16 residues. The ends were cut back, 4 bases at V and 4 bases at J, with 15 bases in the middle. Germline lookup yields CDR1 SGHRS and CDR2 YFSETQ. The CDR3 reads CASSLPQGVGANVLTF. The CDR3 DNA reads TGCGCCAGCAGCCTCCCACAAGGGGTCGGGGCCAACGTCCTGACTTTC.

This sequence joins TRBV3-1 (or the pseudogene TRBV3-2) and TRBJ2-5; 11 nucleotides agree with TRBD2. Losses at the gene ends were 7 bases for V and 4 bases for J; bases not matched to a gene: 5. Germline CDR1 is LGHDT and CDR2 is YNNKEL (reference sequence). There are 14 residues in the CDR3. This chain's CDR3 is CASTRLAGRETQYF. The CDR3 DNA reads TGTGCCAGCACCCGACTAGCGGGGAGAGAGACCCAGTACTTC.

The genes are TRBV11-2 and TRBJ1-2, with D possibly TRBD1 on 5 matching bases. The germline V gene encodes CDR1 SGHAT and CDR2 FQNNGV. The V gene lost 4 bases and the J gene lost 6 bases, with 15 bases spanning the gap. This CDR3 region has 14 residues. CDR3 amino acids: CASSSTSGWDGYTF. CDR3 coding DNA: TGTGCCAGCAGCTCTACTTCAGGGTGGGATGGCTACACCTTC.

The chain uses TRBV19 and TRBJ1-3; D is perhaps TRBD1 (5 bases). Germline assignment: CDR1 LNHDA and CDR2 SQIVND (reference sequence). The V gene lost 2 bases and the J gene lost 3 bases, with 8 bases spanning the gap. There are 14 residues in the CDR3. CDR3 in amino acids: CASSIPGIGNTIYF. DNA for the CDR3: TGTGCCAGTAGTATACCAGGGATTGGAAACACCATATATTTT.